This is a list of T cell receptor beta chains from one sample in a study of blood T cell repertoires in COVID-19. Only in-frame clones appear in the TCRdb table, and some are missing; sequencing was by immunoSEQ multiplex PCR. The table has about 68,000 clones, about 90% seen once. Material: peripheral blood. The receptors were gathered from a woman aged 45-59 years with COVID-19, enrolled during active disease. Each CDR3 is given with its conserved first and last residue. A D gene is named only where the DNA matches it firmly. Not all rows give a size; the values are once, few, many and, for expanded clones, a class.

abundance	j_gene	d_gene	v_gene	CDR3aa	CDR3nt
.	TRBJ1-2	.	TRBV9	CASSAQGRVSRYTF	TGTGCCAGCAGCGCACAGGGAAGGGTGAGTCGCTACACCTTC
.	TRBJ2-1	TRBD2	TRBV18	CASSPGTSTIEQFF	TGTGCCAGCTCACCTGGGACTAGCACCATTGAGCAGTTCTTC
.	TRBJ2-5	.	TRBV9	CASSVAGRREETQYF	TGTGCCAGCAGCGTAGCGGGACGGAGGGAAGAGACCCAGTACTTC
.	TRBJ1-2	.	TRBV10-3	CAISLGGGNYGYTF	TGTGCCATCAGCCTCGGCGGGGGGAACTATGGCTACACCTTC
.	TRBJ2-7	.	TRBV4-1	CASSRYGSYEQYF	TGCGCCAGCAGCCGCTACGGCTCCTACGAGCAGTACTTC
.	TRBJ2-3	TRBD2	TRBV4-2	CASSLRLAGGSSTDTQYF	TGTGCCAGCAGCCTACGACTAGCGGGAGGCTCTAGCACAGATACGCAGTATTTT
.	TRBJ1-1	.	TRBV6-5	CASSYSNQGMNTEAFF	TGTGCCAGCAGTTACTCGAATCAGGGTATGAACACTGAAGCTTTCTTT
.	TRBJ2-6	.	TRBV29-1	CSARAGANVLTF	TGCAGCGCCAGGGCTGGGGCCAACGTCCTGACTTTC
few	TRBJ1-1	.	TRBV11-2	CASSLVSAGLSRVFF	TGTGCCAGCAGCTTAGTTTCGGCGGGTCTCTCGCGGGTGTTCTTT
once	TRBJ2-7	TRBD2	TRBV7-2	CASSLEGTTSYEQYF	TGTGCCAGCAGCTTAGAGGGGACTACTTCCTACGAGCAGTACTTC
once	TRBJ2-7	TRBD1	TRBV19	CASSMSGGAPDEQYF	TGTGCCAGTAGTATGTCAGGGGGCGCACCCGACGAGCAGTACTTC
.	TRBJ2-2	TRBD1	TRBV5-4	CAHRDRATGELFF	TGTGCCCACCGGGACAGGGCCACCGGGGAGCTGTTTTTT
.	TRBJ2-1	.	TRBV5-1	CASSPPPGPQFF	TGCGCCAGCTCGCCCCCACCGGGTCCTCAGTTCTTC
.	TRBJ1-1	.	TRBV7-9	CASSWEAGNTEAFF	TGTGCCAGCAGCTGGGAGGCAGGGAACACTGAAGCTTTCTTT
once	TRBJ2-4	TRBD2	TRBV11-2	CASSFQREGNIQYF	TGTGCCAGCAGCTTTCAGAGGGAGGGAAACATTCAGTACTTC
.	TRBJ2-1	TRBD2	TRBV7-9	CASSSPLGGSSYNEQFF	TGTGCCAGCAGCTCCCCGTTGGGGGGGAGCTCCTACAATGAGCAGTTCTTC
.	TRBJ2-7	.	TRBV7-3	CASSADYRVEQYF	TGTGCCAGCAGCGCCGACTACAGGGTCGAGCAGTACTTC
.	TRBJ1-5	.	TRBV2	CASSGTYSNQPQHF	TGTGCCAGCAGTGGAACATATAGCAATCAGCCCCAGCATTTT
few	TRBJ1-6	TRBD1	TRBV19	CASAPGGQGFSPLHF	TGTGCCAGTGCACCGGGTGGACAGGGTTTTTCACCCCTCCACTTT
once	TRBJ1-4	.	TRBV12-3/TRBV12-4	CASQQGSSEKLFF	TGTGCCAGTCAACAGGGATCAAGCGAAAAACTGTTTTTT
.	TRBJ1-4	.	TRBV7-8	CASSSRPGRGTNEKLFF	TGTGCCAGCAGCTCCCGGCCAGGCCGTGGAACTAATGAAAAACTGTTTTTT